A single sample gave rise to the 18 T cell receptor beta chains below, sequenced in a study of T cells expressing NK-cell markers. TCRdb reprocessed the 5' RACE reads and keeps a single row for each CDR3 protein, giving no DNA. The sample table sets out 300,000 to 450,000 distinct CDR3 sequences. The sample consisted of blood T cells: a sorted CD56 or NKG2C T cell subset, CD4+ or CD8+ T cells, or bulk PBMC T cells (not recorded which). These receptors came from a man aged 18-69 years in good health.

This chain joins TRBV12-3 or TRBV12-4 and TRBJ1-1; TCRdb indicates TRBD1, and absent DNA this call remains unverified. This CDR3 has 17 amino acids. The CDR3 loop is CASSGDDRGLENTEAFF.

The rearrangement links TRBV4-2 to TRBJ2-7. Germline loops: CDR1 LGHNA, CDR2 YNFKEQ. The CDR3 sequence is 14 residues long. CDR3: CASSQGAGYHEQYF.

The chain uses TRBV6-5 and TRBJ2-1; TCRdb's D gene call, TRBD2, goes unchecked for lack of DNA. The CDR3 runs to 15 residues. Germline loops: CDR1 MNHEY, CDR2 SVGAGI. The CDR3 spells CASSYINAGNNEQFF.

The V gene is TRBV12-3 or TRBV12-4, the J gene TRBJ2-3; TCRdb lists TRBD1, though no DNA is available to test this call. The CDR3 loop spans 12 amino acids. CDR3 protein: CASRRTGDTQYF.

The CDR3: CASLLTGGMNTEAFF. The V and J genes are TRBV27 and TRBJ1-1; there is no DNA to check the TCRdb D call of TRBD1. Germline values: CDR1 MNHEY, CDR2 SMNVEV (reference sequence). The CDR3 loop spans 15 amino acids.

This sequence joins TRBV5-1 and TRBJ1-1. Germline-derived CDR1 and CDR2 are SGHRS and YFSETQ. The CDR3 has 16 residues. This CDR3 reads CASSLAPGLINTEAFF.

The chain has TRBV7-6 and TRBJ2-1; as DNA is missing, the TRBD2 call by TCRdb cannot be tested. Germline assignment: CDR1 SGHVS and CDR2 FNYEAQ. CDR3 size: 17 residues. CDR3: CASSSRTSGGLDNEQFF.

The rearrangement uses TRBV12-3 or TRBV12-4 and TRBJ1-2. This CDR3 spans 13 amino acids. CDR3 sequence: CASRGDLSIVYTF.

The CDR3 protein is CASSHLQGTKTQYF. V and J are TRBV28 and TRBJ2-5; TCRdb's D call, TRBD1, is unchecked because there is no DNA. Germline CDR1 MDHEN, CDR2 SYDVKM. This CDR3 comprises 14 residues.

This chain uses TRBV12-3 or TRBV12-4 with TRBJ2-5; TCRdb names TRBD2, which stays unverified in the absence of DNA. The CDR3 runs 17 residues. The CDR3 loop reads CASSYRGTSGGKETQYF.

The rearrangement uses TRBV11-1 and TRBJ2-2; the D call from TCRdb, TRBD1, cannot be confirmed without DNA. Germline lookup yields CDR1 SGHAT and CDR2 FQDESV (reference sequence). The CDR3 is 18 residues long. The CDR3 protein is CASSPRPHRAPNTGELFF.

The CDR3 sequence: CASSHRGITGELFF. The rearrangement links TRBV4-1 to TRBJ2-2; absent DNA, TCRdb's TRBD1 call cannot be checked. Germline V gives CDR1 MGHRA, CDR2 YSYEKL. The CDR3 length is 14 residues.

The chain employs TRBV20-1 and TRBJ2-2; the TCRdb call, TRBD1, lacks DNA for checking. Germline V lookup: CDR1 DFQATT, CDR2 SNEGSKA (reference sequence). The CDR3 consists of 16 residues. The CDR3 spells CSARDWGQSGSGELFF.

The chain is built from TRBV28 and TRBJ1-2; TCRdb's D call of TRBD1 is untestable without DNA. Germline loops: CDR1 MDHEN, CDR2 SYDVKM. The CDR3 runs 14 residues. CDR3 sequence reads: CASTPITGGYGYTF.

The chain links TRBV12-3 or TRBV12-4 to TRBJ2-3; TCRdb's D call of TRBD1 is untestable without DNA. CDR3 size: 15 residues. CDR3 residues: CASSFRQGTTDTQYF.

The chain is built from TRBV20-1 and TRBJ2-7. This CDR3 comprises 12 residues. Germline V lookup: CDR1 DFQATT, CDR2 SNEGSKA (reference sequence). The CDR3 reads CSARDLGDEQYF.

The chain joins TRBV11-2 to TRBJ1-6; TCRdb outputs TRBD1, but without DNA this stays unchecked. Germline lookup yields CDR1 SGHAT and CDR2 FQNNGV. The CDR3 is 14 residues long. The CDR3: CASSILQGDSPLHF. The whole variable domain, remainder taken from reference TRBV11-2 and TRBJ1-6, is EAGVAQSPRYKIIEKRQSVAFWCNPISGHATLYWYQQILGQGPKLLIQFQNNGVVDDSQLPKDRFSAERLKGVDSTLKIQPAKLEDSAVYLCASSILQGDSPLHFGNGTRLTVT.

The gene calls are TRBV27 and TRBJ1-6; without DNA, the TCRdb call of TRBD1 cannot be checked. This CDR3 is 16 amino acids long. Germline V gives CDR1 MNHEY, CDR2 SMNVEV (reference sequence). CDR3 amino acids: CASSSQVHPYNSPLHF.